This TCR beta chain was captured in a study of blood T cell repertoires in COVID-19 (dated by TCRdb to about 2020). About the study as a whole: Collaborator samples came from the United States, Italy and Spain and covered acute and convalescent phases of COVID-19. The samples were drawn from the first 160 participants of the ongoing ImmuneRACE study and from 950 to 1,500 subjects provided by 6 global collaborators. The material from the prospective study consisted of cDNA or gDNA derived from T cells, B-cell-depleted T cells, or PBMCs. A de-identified subject ID, COVID-19 status, age in years and sex were almost always included in the sample metadata. A freely available public database, intended as a resource for researchers studying the immune response to SARS-CoV-2, is where the repertoires were released. Deeply sampled blood TCRbeta repertoires from subjects exposed to, actively infected with, or recovered from COVID-19 were included in the dataset. HLA class I and class II types, where available, came from metadata supplied by the sample provider rather than from assay-based typing. What the study reported, not specific to this receptor: How much clinical and demographic metadata was included differed by source and by participant, and the metadata was provided uncurated.

The CDR3 has 15 amino acids, counting the end cysteine and phenylalanine. Of the read, only the CDR3 DNA is kept; its 45 bases are in frame from base 1. The germline V end is reduced by 2 bases and the J end by 2 bases; junction bases left unmatched: 6. As encoded in the germline V gene (reference sequence), CDR1 is SGHNT while CDR2 is YYREEE. TCRbeta CDR3 regions were amplified from genomic DNA by means of the immunoSEQ Assay, a bias-controlled multiplex PCR. The study's own analysis went as follows. Nucleated cell counts per sample were estimated from amplification of reference gene primers within the assay. Sequence reads were collapsed and filtered to measure the absolute abundance of every unique TCRbeta CDR3 rearrangement. For each sample, productive Simpson clonality was calculated as the square root of Simpson's diversity index over productive rearrangements. TCRdb limited this immuneACCESS table to in-frame rearrangements with V and J called. A share of clones is missing; checked studies link under half to unresolved V genes, and the rest is unexplained. V and J calls and clone size are given by that table; D and trimming were obtained from the DNA. This sample comprises hundreds of thousands of clones, nearly 90% of them detected only once. The top ten constitute approximately 0.98% of the sample.

At one collaborating source in Seattle, patients were enrolled during active infection and were followed longitudinally through the course of disease. Collaborating institutions collected whole blood in K2EDTA tubes following their own protocols. For TCRbeta analysis, collaborators shipped samples in one of three forms: frozen whole blood, isolated PBMCs, or DNA extracted from either of those sample types. As concerns this clone: The target of this receptor is not known. The record has no base qualities; no much larger clone is one base away.

The sequence is built from TRBV5-4 and TRBJ1-1; 7 central bases correspond to TRBD1. This sequence was found in a woman aged 40 to 50 with COVID-19, enrolled during active disease. Material: peripheral blood. The DNA is as follows: TGTGCCAGCAGCTTCCGGCAGGGGGGTAACACTGAAGCTTTCTTT. This codes for CASSFRQGGNTEAFF.